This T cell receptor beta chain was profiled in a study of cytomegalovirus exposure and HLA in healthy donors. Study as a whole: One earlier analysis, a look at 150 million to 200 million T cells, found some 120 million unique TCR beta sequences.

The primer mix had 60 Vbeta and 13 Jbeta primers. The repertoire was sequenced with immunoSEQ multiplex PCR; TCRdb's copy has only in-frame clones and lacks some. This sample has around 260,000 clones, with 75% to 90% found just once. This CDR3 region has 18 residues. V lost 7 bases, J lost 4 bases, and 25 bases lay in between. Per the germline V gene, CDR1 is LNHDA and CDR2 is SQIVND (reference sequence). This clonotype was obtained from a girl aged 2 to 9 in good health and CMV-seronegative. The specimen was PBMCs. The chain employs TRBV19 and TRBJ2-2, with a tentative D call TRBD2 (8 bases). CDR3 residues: CASTTGGGLGRVTGELFF. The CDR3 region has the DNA TGTGCCAGTACCACGGGAGGGGGCCTCGGTAGGGTCACCGGGGAGCTGTTTTTT.